Listed here are 26 T cell receptor beta chains from one sample, sequenced in a study of T cell responses to AZD1222 COVID-19 vaccine. The method was immunoSEQ multiplex PCR; TCRdb's version includes in-frame clones alone and lacks a portion of them. The sample has 70,000 to 90,000 clones, more than 70% seen once; the top ten hold 8.7%. This specimen was peripheral blood, taken on day 0 of AZD1222 vaccination. The receptors derive from an adult in good health.

The chain uses TRBV5-1 and TRBJ2-7, with a tentative D call TRBD1 (6 bases). The ends were cut back, 3 bases at V and 2 bases at J, with 15 bases in the middle. Germline CDR1 reads SGHRS; CDR2 reads YFSETQ. There are 15 residues in the CDR3. The CDR3, as DNA: TGCGCCAGCAGCTGGGGGCAGGGGACAACCTACGAGCAGTACTTC. Translated: CASSWGQGTTYEQYF.

The chain carries TRBV18 and TRBJ1-1; D unclear. The V gene's germline CDR1 is KGHSH and CDR2 LQKENI. The CDR3 extends over 13 amino acids. The V end lost 6 bases, the J end lost 5 bases, and 13 bases lay between the germline ends. As DNA, the CDR3 is TGTGCCAGCTCCACCGACGCGGGGACTGAAGCTTTCTTT. Residues: CASSTDAGTEAFF.

In this sample, this clone turned up a few times. This sequence joins TRBV11-1 and TRBJ2-5; no clear D. From germline, CDR1 is SGHAT and CDR2 FQDESV (reference sequence). Deletions cut 0 bases from V and 4 bases from J, with 3 bases between. This CDR3 contains 12 residues. The CDR3 here is CASSLARETQYF. CDR3 DNA: TGTGCCAGCAGCTTAGCGAGAGAGACCCAGTACTTC.

This chain uses TRBV7-8 with TRBJ2-1, with 11 nucleotides matching TRBD2. The V and J ends lost 3 bases and 7 bases, in that order; junction bases with no gene match: 8. Germline CDR1 is SGHVS and CDR2 is FQNEAQ. This CDR3 has 16 amino acids. For the CDR3, the DNA is TGTGCCAGCAGCTTGTATTTTAGCGGGGGGGATAATGAGCAGTTCTTC. It yields the protein CASSLYFSGGDNEQFF.

The chain employs TRBV30 and TRBJ1-3; D remains unclear. The CDR3 extends over 16 amino acids. The germline V gene encodes CDR1 GTSNPN and CDR2 SVGIG (reference sequence). Trimming cost V 2 bases and J 1 base, with 15 bases left between them. This CDR3 reads CAWSRLGRQSGNTIYF. The CDR3 nucleotides read TGTGCCTGGAGTCGATTAGGGCGCCAATCTGGAAACACCATATATTTT.

This chain links TRBV9 with TRBJ1-2, with 9 bases identical to TRBD1. V lost 0 bases to trimming and J lost 8 bases; unmatched junction nucleotides: 5. The germline V gene has CDR1 SGDLS and CDR2 YYNGEE. There are 14 residues in the CDR3. CDR3 nucleotides: TGTGCCAGCAGCGTAGGGGACAGGGCAGGAGGCTACACCTTC. This codes for CASSVGDRAGGYTF.

This rearrangement joins TRBV7-2 to TRBJ2-5; the match to TRBD1 covers 8 bases. Per germline, CDR1 SGHTA and CDR2 FQGNSA. The junction had 4 bases not matched to a gene; V was cut back by 3 bases and J by 4 bases. The CDR3 loop spans 14 amino acids. The CDR3 loop reads CASSFGQGPETQYF. In DNA form, the CDR3 reads TGTGCCAGCAGCTTCGGACAGGGCCCAGAGACCCAGTACTTC.

The gene calls are TRBV7-8 and TRBJ2-7; D unclear. CDR1 is SGHVS, CDR2 FQNEAQ, per germline. V shed 1 base and J shed 6 bases, with 7 bases lying between them. CDR3 length: 12 residues. As DNA, the CDR3 is TGTGCCAGCAGCTTAGTTTCAGTCGAGCAGTACTTC. Translation gives CASSLVSVEQYF. The full variable domain, with the rest looked up from reference TRBV7-8 and TRBJ2-7, is GAGVSQSPRYKVAKRGQDVALRCDPISGHVSLFWYQQALGQGPEFLTYFQNEAQLDKSGLPSDRFFAERPEGSVSTLKIQRTQQEDSAVYLCASSLVSVEQYFGPGTRLTVT.

The genes are TRBV24-1 and TRBJ2-7, with TRBD1 matching 7 bases. CDR3 length equals 13 residues. From germline, CDR1 is KGHDR and CDR2 SFDVKD. The V segment lost 3 bases and the J segment 3 bases; nucleotides outside the gene matches: 1. The CDR3 loop is CATSDRQGYEQYF. In nucleotides, the CDR3 is TGTGCCACCAGTGATCGACAGGGCTACGAGCAGTACTTC.

The V gene is TRBV5-1, the J gene TRBJ1-6; maybe TRBD1 (5 bases). CDR3 size: 14 residues. The germline gives CDR1 SGHRS, CDR2 YFSETQ. V was trimmed by 5 bases and J by 4 bases, leaving 10 bases between them. DNA for the CDR3: TGCGCCAGCAGGTCTGAGGGGTATAATTCACCCCTCCACTTT. Its protein product is CASRSEGYNSPLHF.

This chain joins TRBV5-1 and TRBJ1-6; 10 nucleotides line up with TRBD1. CDR3 length: 15 amino acids. The junction had 8 bases not matched to a gene; V was cut back by 5 bases and J by 9 bases. Germline V gene data show CDR1 as SGHRS and CDR2 as YFSETQ. CDR3 in amino acids: CASSQGDRGISPLHF. As DNA, the CDR3 is TGCGCCAGCAGTCAGGGGGACAGGGGTATTTCACCCCTCCACTTT. The variable domain in full, completed from reference TRBV5-1 and TRBJ1-6, reads KAGVTQTPRYLIKTRGQQVTLSCSPISGHRSVSWYQQTPGQGLQFLFEYFSETQRNKGNFPGRFSGRQFSNSRSEMNVSTLELGDSALYLCASSQGDRGISPLHFGNGTRLTVT.

The chain couples TRBV11-2 to TRBJ1-6; D may be TRBD1 (5 bases). The CDR3 sequence is 16 residues long. Trimming took off 2 bases at V and 9 bases at J, with 17 bases between the two ends. Germline V lookup: CDR1 SGHAT, CDR2 FQNNGV. CDR3 DNA sequence: TGTGCCAGCAGCTTATTCCCTGACCCGGGGGGTTCACCCCTCCACTTT. Its translation: CASSLFPDPGGSPLHF. Using reference TRBV11-2 and TRBJ1-6 for the parts outside the CDR3, the full variable domain is EAGVAQSPRYKIIEKRQSVAFWCNPISGHATLYWYQQILGQGPKLLIQFQNNGVVDDSQLPKDRFSAERLKGVDSTLKIQPAKLEDSAVYLCASSLFPDPGGSPLHFGNGTRLTVT.

This clone has only one observation. This chain connects TRBV25-1 to TRBJ1-2; D possibly corresponds to TRBD1 (5 bases). The CDR3 spans 11 residues. V gave up 8 bases and J gave up 8 bases, with 12 bases separating them. The V gene's germline CDR1 is MGHDK and CDR2 SYGVNS. The CDR3 nucleotides read TGTGCCAGCGGCCCGGGGGGGGGCTACACCTTC. Residues: CASGPGGGYTF.

This clone showed up just a few times. The same CDR3 is also encoded by other DNA sequences in this sample. The chain joins TRBV28 to TRBJ2-1; D gene unclear. Germline CDR1 reads MDHEN; CDR2 reads SYDVKM. CDR3 length equals 12 residues. The ends were cut back, 3 bases at V and 4 bases at J, with 4 bases in the middle. In nucleotides, the CDR3 is TGTGCCAGCAGTTTGGTTTACAATGAGCAGTTCTTC. Its translation: CASSLVYNEQFF.

The chain employs TRBV18 and TRBJ2-3; the match to TRBD2 covers 7 bases. The junction had 12 bases not matched to a gene; V was cut back by 2 bases and J by 4 bases. The CDR3 totals 17 residues. From germline, CDR1 is KGHSH and CDR2 LQKENI. CDR3 protein: CASSPIFLAGEADTQYF. In DNA, the CDR3 is TGTGCCAGCTCACCAATCTTCTTGGCGGGAGAGGCAGATACGCAGTATTTT.

The genes are TRBV29-1 and TRBJ2-5; D ambiguous. The CDR3 length is 14 residues. The germline CDR1 and CDR2 sequences are SQVTM and ANQGSEA. The germline V and J ends were trimmed by 5 bases and 1 base, with 14 bases remaining between them. This CDR3 reads CSVNRAPFQETQYF. DNA of the CDR3: TGCAGCGTTAATAGGGCACCCTTCCAAGAGACCCAGTACTTC.

This chain links TRBV6-2 or TRBV6-3 with TRBJ2-2; unclear D gene. V lost 4 bases and J lost 7, with 7 bases in between. Germline V lookup: CDR1 MNHEY, CDR2 SVGEGT. CDR3 length: 12 amino acids. CDR3 sequence: CASSSPSGELFF. For the CDR3, the DNA is TGTGCCAGCAGTTCCCCGAGCGGGGAGCTGTTTTTT.

J is TRBJ1-6 and V is TRBV19; tentative D call: TRBD1 (6 bases). V lost 4 bases to trimming and J lost 6 bases, with 16 bases between them. CDR1 is LNHDA and CDR2 is SQIVND in the germline V gene (reference sequence). The CDR3 is 16 residues long. CDR3 coding DNA: TGTGCCAGTAGTACGACCAGGGGCGCTCTTAATTCACCCCTCCACTTT. Protein sequence: CASSTTRGALNSPLHF.

This clone was picked up a small number of times. The chain carries TRBV6-5 and TRBJ2-1, with TRBD1 identical over 10 bases. This CDR3 spans 15 amino acids. Per the germline V gene, CDR1 is MNHEY and CDR2 is SVGAGI. Germline trimming cut 4 bases from V and 11 bases from J; bases unmatched to any gene: 11. CDR3 residues: CASSSEPGQGTQQFF. In nucleotides, the CDR3 is TGTGCCAGCAGTTCCGAACCGGGACAGGGGACGCAGCAGTTCTTC.

The CDR3: CASSQGTPGTSGPYEQYF. The CDR3 DNA sequence: TGCGCCAGCAGCCAAGGAACCCCCGGGACTAGCGGGCCCTACGAGCAGTACTTC. This chain links TRBV4-3 with TRBJ2-7; 12 bases line up with TRBD2. Germline CDR1 is LGHNA and CDR2 is YSLEER. The CDR3 extends over 18 amino acids. The J segment lost 2 bases and the V segment lost 1 base, leaving 9 bases of the junction unmatched.

There are a few counts of this clone. The rearrangement links TRBV12-3 or TRBV12-4 to TRBJ1-1; no reliable D call. V was trimmed by 1 base and J by 4 bases, leaving 7 bases between them. The CDR3 contains 13 residues. CDR3 protein: CASSLEASTEAFF. The CDR3 region has the DNA TGTGCCAGCAGTTTAGAGGCGAGCACTGAAGCTTTCTTT.

The V call is TRBV5-6, the J call TRBJ1-2, with D possibly TRBD1 on 6 matching bases. The V gene's germline CDR1 is SGHDT and CDR2 YYEEEE. Trimming cost V 3 bases and J 4 bases, with 13 bases left between them. The CDR3 spans 14 residues. The CDR3 bases are TGTGCCAGCAGCTCACCCAGGGGCCTCTATGGCTACACCTTC. It yields the protein CASSSPRGLYGYTF.

The rearrangement uses TRBV3-1 (or the pseudogene TRBV3-2) and TRBJ2-1; 9 bases map to TRBD2. Germline loops: CDR1 LGHDT, CDR2 YNNKEL (reference sequence). The CDR3 extends over 13 amino acids. J was trimmed by 8 bases and V by 4 bases; bases with no gene match: 3. Here the CDR3 DNA reads TGTGCCAGCAGCCCTCTAGCGGGGCATGAGCAGTTCTTC. Translation: CASSPLAGHEQFF.

The V call is TRBV3-1 (or the pseudogene TRBV3-2), the J call TRBJ2-7; D is unclear. Trimming left V 4 bases short and J 3 bases short, with 7 bases between. Germline values: CDR1 LGHDT, CDR2 YNNKEL (reference sequence). CDR3 length: 12 amino acids. The CDR3 DNA follows: TGTGCCAGCAGCCGAGGAAGCTACGAGCAGTACTTC. This encodes CASSRGSYEQYF.

This clone turned up a few times. This chain joins TRBV15 and TRBJ1-1; D call uncertain. The CDR3 spans 14 residues. Germline lookup yields CDR1 LNHNV and CDR2 YYDKDF (reference sequence). Between the trimmed V and J ends, which lost 0 bases and 7 bases, there was a span of 12 bases. The CDR3 nucleotides are TGTGCCACCAGCAGAGATCTGGTCAGGAGTGAAGCTTTCTTT. It codes for CATSRDLVRSEAFF.

This clone has only one observation. The gene calls are TRBV7-9 and TRBJ1-3; possibly TRBD1 for D (6 bases). Germline values: CDR1 SEHNR, CDR2 FQNEAQ (reference sequence). Trimming pared 4 bases from V and 0 bases from J, leaving 10 bases between. This CDR3 is built from 15 residues. In DNA form, the CDR3 reads TGTGCCAGCAGCTCAAGACAGGTCTCTGGAAACACCATATATTTT. Translated, it gives CASSSRQVSGNTIYF.